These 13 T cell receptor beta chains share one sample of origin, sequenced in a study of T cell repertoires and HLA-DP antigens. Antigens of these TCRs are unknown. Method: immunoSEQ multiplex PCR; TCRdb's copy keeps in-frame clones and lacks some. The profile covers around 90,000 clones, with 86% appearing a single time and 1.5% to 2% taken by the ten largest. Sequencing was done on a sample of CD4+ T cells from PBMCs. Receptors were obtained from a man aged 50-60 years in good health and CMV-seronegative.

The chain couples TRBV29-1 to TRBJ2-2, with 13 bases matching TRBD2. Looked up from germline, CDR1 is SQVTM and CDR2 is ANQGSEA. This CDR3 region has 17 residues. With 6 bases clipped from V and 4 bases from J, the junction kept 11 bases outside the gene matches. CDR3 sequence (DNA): TGCAGCGTGGATGGGACTAGCGGGACTCCGTCCACCGGGGAGCTGTTTTTT. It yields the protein CSVDGTSGTPSTGELFF.

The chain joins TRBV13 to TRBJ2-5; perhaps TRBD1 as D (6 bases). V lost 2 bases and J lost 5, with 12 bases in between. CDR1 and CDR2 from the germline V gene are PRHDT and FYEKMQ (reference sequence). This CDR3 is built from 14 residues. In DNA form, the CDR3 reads TGTGCCAGCAGCTTATCGGGACAAGGGGAGACCCAGTACTTC. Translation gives CASSLSGQGETQYF.

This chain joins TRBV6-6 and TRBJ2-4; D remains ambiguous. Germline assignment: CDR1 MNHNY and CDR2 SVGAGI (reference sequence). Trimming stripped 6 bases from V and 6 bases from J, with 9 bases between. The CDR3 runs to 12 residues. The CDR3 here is CASRVVGNIQYF. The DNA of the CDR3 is TGTGCCAGCAGGGTCGTGGGAAACATTCAGTACTTC.

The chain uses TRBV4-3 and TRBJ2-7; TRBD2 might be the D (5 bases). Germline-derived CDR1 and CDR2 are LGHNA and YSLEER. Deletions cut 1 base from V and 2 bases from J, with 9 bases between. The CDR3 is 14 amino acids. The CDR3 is CASSQALAAYEQYF. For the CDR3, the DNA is TGCGCCAGCAGCCAAGCTCTAGCAGCCTACGAGCAGTACTTC.

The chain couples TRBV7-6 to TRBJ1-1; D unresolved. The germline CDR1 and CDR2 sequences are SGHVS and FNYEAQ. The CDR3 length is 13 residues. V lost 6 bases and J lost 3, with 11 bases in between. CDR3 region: CASSRRLDTEAFF. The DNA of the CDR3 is TGTGCCAGCAGTCGACGGTTGGACACTGAAGCTTTCTTT.

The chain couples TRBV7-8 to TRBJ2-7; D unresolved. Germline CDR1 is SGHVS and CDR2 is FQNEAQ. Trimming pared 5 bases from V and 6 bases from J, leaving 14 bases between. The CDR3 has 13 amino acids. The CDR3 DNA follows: TGTGCCAGCAGCCCTCGTCCCGATTTCGAGCAGTACTTC. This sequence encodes CASSPRPDFEQYF.

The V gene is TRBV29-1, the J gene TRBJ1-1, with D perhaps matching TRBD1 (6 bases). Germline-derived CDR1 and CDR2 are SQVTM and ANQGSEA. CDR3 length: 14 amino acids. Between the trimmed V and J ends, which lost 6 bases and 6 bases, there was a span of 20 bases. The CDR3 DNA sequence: TGCAGCGTCACATACAGGGAGGGCAGCGCTGAAGCTTTCTTT. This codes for CSVTYREGSAEAFF. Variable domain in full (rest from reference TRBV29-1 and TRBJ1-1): SAVISQKPSRDICQRGTSLTIQCQVDSQVTMMFWYRQQPGQSLTLIATANQGSEATYESGFVIDKFPISRPNLTFSTLTVSNMSPEDSSIYLCSVTYREGSAEAFFGQGTRLTVV.

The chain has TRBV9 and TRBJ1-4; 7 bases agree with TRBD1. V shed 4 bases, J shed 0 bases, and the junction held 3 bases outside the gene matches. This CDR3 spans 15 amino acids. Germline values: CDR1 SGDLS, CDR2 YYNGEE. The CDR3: CASSPGTATNEKLFF. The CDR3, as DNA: TGTGCCAGCAGCCCCGGGACAGCAACTAATGAAAAACTGTTTTTT. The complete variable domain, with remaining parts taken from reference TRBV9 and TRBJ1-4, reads DSGVTQTPKHLITATGQRVTLRCSPRSGDLSVYWYQQSLDQGLQFLIQYYNGEERAKGNILERFSAQQFPDLHSELNLSSLELGDSALYFCASSPGTATNEKLFFGSGTQLSVL.

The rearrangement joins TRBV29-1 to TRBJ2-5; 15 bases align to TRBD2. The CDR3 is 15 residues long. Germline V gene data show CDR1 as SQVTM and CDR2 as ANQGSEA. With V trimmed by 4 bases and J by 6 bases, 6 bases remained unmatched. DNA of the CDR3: TGCAGCGTTGCGGGACTAGCGGGGGGATCTAAGACCCAGTACTTC. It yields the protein CSVAGLAGGSKTQYF.

In nucleotides, the CDR3 is TGTGCCAGCCTGAACACTGAAGCTTTCTTT. This gives the protein CASLNTEAFF. The chain carries TRBV6-1 and TRBJ1-1; no clear D. Germline V gene sequence: CDR1 MNHNS, CDR2 SASEGT. The CDR3 spans 10 residues. V lost 8 bases, J lost 0 bases, and 1 base lay in between.

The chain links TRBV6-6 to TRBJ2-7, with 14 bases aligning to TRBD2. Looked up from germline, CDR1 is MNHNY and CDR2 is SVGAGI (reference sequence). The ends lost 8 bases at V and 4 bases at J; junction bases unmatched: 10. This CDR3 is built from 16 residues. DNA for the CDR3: TGTGCCAGCTCGCCAAGAGGGACTAGCGGGAGTTACGAGCAGTACTTC. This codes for CASSPRGTSGSYEQYF.

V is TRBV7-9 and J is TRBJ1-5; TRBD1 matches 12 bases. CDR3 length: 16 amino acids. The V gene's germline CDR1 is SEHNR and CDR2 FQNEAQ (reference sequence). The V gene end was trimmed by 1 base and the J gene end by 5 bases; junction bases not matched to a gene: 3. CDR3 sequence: CASSLGGQGAHQPQHF. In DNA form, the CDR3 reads TGTGCCAGCAGCTTAGGGGGACAGGGGGCCCATCAGCCCCAGCATTTT.

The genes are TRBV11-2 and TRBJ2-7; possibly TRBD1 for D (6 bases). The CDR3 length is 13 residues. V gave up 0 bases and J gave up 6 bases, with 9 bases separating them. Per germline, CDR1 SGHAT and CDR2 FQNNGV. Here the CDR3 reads CASSLDYRVEQYF. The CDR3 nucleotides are TGTGCCAGCAGCTTAGATTACAGGGTCGAGCAGTACTTC.